These 17 T cell receptor beta chains originate from one sample sequenced in a study of shared clonotypes between healthy human individuals. CD45RO-negative, CCR7-positively selected cells formed the naive CD8 fraction, excluding terminally differentiated effector memory CD45RA+ cells. Assay used: immunoSEQ multiplex PCR; TCRdb lists only in-frame clones, some missing. The sample consists of around 2.1 million clones, roughly 91% of them appearing once. The material sequenced was naive CD8+ T cells from PBMCs. The source is a man younger than 30 in good health. Some clones in this sample may be carry-over from other donors' samples.

About this clone: The junction shows a germline mismatch at one end, possibly a read error. V is TRBV5-1 and J is TRBJ2-7, with a weak D call TRBD1 (5 bases). The CDR3 is 16 amino acids. In germline, CDR1 is SGHRS, CDR2 YFSETQ. The chain's CDR3 is CASSLNRAGNSHEQYF. CDR3 sequence (DNA): TGCGCCAGCAGCTTGAACCGGGCAGGGAACTCCCACGAGCAGTACTTC.

The chain employs TRBV7-2 and TRBJ1-2; the D gene is possibly TRBD1 (6 bases). V shed 4 bases and J shed 1 base, with 13 bases lying between them. The CDR3 runs 15 residues. Per germline, CDR1 SGHTA and CDR2 FQGNSA. The CDR3 spells CASSSLRDNNYGYTF. In DNA, the CDR3 is TGTGCCAGCAGCTCCCTTCGGGACAATAACTATGGCTACACCTTC.

This clone has a handful of counts. The rearrangement uses TRBV27 and TRBJ2-1; 10 bases match TRBD2. The junction had 6 bases not matched to a gene; V was cut back by 4 bases and J by 6 bases. Germline V gives CDR1 MNHEY, CDR2 SMNVEV (reference sequence). The CDR3 contains 15 residues. In DNA form, the CDR3 reads TGTGCCAGCAGTTCTCCTAGCGGGGGTACCAATGAGCAGTTCTTC. It codes for CASSSPSGGTNEQFF.

This rearrangement joins TRBV2 to TRBJ2-5; D is perhaps TRBD2 (5 bases). The CDR3 loop spans 15 amino acids. V was trimmed by 3 bases and J by 5 bases, leaving 16 bases between them. The germline V gene encodes CDR1 SNHLY and CDR2 FYNNEI. The CDR3 loop reads CASSEGPGLLETQYF. CDR3 bases: TGTGCCAGCAGTGAGGGTCCCGGACTTCTGGAGACCCAGTACTTC.

Notes on this clone: A much larger clone differs from this one at a single base, so this may be a read error. The chain joins TRBV11-2 to TRBJ2-7; TRBD2 might be the D (5 bases). Trimming took 4 bases from V and 0 from J, leaving 7 bases between them. CDR1 is SGHAT, CDR2 FQNNGV, per germline. This CDR3 has 13 amino acids. CDR3 sequence (DNA): TGTGCCAGCAGCTGGGAGAGCTCCTACGAGCAGTACTTC. Translated, it gives CASSWESSYEQYF.

The chain uses TRBV7-9 and TRBJ1-3, with TRBD1 as a possible D gene (6 bases). Germline CDR1 and CDR2: SEHNR and FQNEAQ (reference sequence). The V and J ends lost 5 bases and 0 bases respectively, with 17 bases between them. There are 17 residues in the CDR3. The CDR3 nucleotides read TGTGCCAGCAGCATCCGGGACAAGGCATTCTCTGGAAACACCATATATTTT. It encodes CASSIRDKAFSGNTIYF.

The CDR3 DNA follows: TGCAGCGTTGCAGCGGAGTACAATGAGCAGTTCTTC. It translates to CSVAAEYNEQFF. V usage is TRBV29-1 and J usage is TRBJ2-1; tentative D call: TRBD2 (5 bases). The CDR3 runs to 12 residues. Trimming removed 4 bases at V and 4 bases at J, with 8 bases between. The germline gives CDR1 SQVTM, CDR2 ANQGSEA.

On this clone itself: This specimen includes other DNA sequences encoding the same CDR3. CDR3 sequence reads: CASSQDRGLAYEQYF. CDR3 DNA sequence: TGTGCCAGCAGCCAAGATAGGGGACTAGCCTACGAGCAGTACTTC. This chain links TRBV4-2 with TRBJ2-7; 8 positions match TRBD2. The CDR3 spans 15 residues. CDR1 LGHNA and CDR2 YNFKEQ come from the germline V gene. V dropped 0 bases and J dropped 2; count of bases not matched to a gene: 3.

The chain couples TRBV28 to TRBJ1-4, with D uncertain. Germline lookup yields CDR1 MDHEN and CDR2 SYDVKM. The CDR3 extends over 15 amino acids. Trimming left V 8 bases short and J 5 bases short, with 18 bases between. CDR3: CASERYPGENEKLFF. The CDR3 DNA reads as TGTGCCAGCGAAAGATACCCGGGCGAAAATGAAAAACTGTTTTTT.

CDR3 coding DNA: TGTGCCAGCAGTATGAATCTAGCGGGAGGCTACAATGAGCAGTTCTTC. This sequence encodes CASSMNLAGGYNEQFF. This sequence joins TRBV28 and TRBJ2-1; TRBD2 matches at 11 bases. The CDR3 consists of 16 residues. Germline CDR1 and CDR2: MDHEN and SYDVKM. V dropped 5 bases and J dropped 3; count of bases not matched to a gene: 6.

The chain recombines TRBV12-5 with TRBJ1-2; 12 bases line up with TRBD1. This CDR3 comprises 16 residues. J was trimmed by 4 bases and V by 0 bases; bases with no gene match: 3. CDR1 LGHNT and CDR2 FRNRAP come from the germline V gene. The DNA for the CDR3 is TGTGCTAGTGGTTTGGTGGGACAGGGGGCAGTCTATGGCTACACCTTC. Its translation: CASGLVGQGAVYGYTF.

The gene calls are TRBV6-5 and TRBJ2-5; D could derive from TRBD1 or TRBD2 (6 bases each). The germline V and J ends were trimmed by 0 bases and 2 bases, with 10 bases remaining between them. From germline, CDR1 is MNHEY and CDR2 SVGAGI. The CDR3 loop spans 15 amino acids. CDR3 sequence (DNA): TGTGCCAGCAGTTACTCACAAGGGGGGCAAGAGACCCAGTACTTC. It yields the protein CASSYSQGGQETQYF.

This chain joins TRBV7-6 and TRBJ2-1, with 10 bases identical to TRBD2. Germline CDR1 SGHVS, CDR2 FNYEAQ. This CDR3 has 15 amino acids. V gave up 1 base and J gave up 5 bases; unmatched junction bases: 2. In DNA, the CDR3 is TGTGCCAGCAGCTTAGAACTAGCGGGAAACAATGAGCAGTTCTTC. Amino acid sequence: CASSLELAGNNEQFF.

The V and J genes are TRBV7-9 and TRBJ2-4; D might be TRBD2 (6 bases). The CDR3 runs 17 residues. From germline, CDR1 is SEHNR and CDR2 FQNEAQ (reference sequence). V dropped 5 bases and J dropped 0 bases, with 17 bases sitting between them. CDR3 protein: CASSKARESLAKNIQYF. Written as DNA, the CDR3 is TGTGCCAGCAGCAAAGCCCGGGAGAGTCTAGCCAAAAACATTCAGTACTTC.

The V gene is TRBV5-1, the J gene TRBJ2-3; 11 nucleotides align to TRBD2. The germline V gene has CDR1 SGHRS and CDR2 YFSETQ. V trimming: 3 bases; J trimming: 0 bases; junction bases outside the gene matches: 3. The CDR3 is 16 amino acids. CDR3 DNA sequence: TGCGCCAGCAGCTCAGGGACTAGCGGTAGCACAGATACGCAGTATTTT. Translating it yields CASSSGTSGSTDTQYF.

Of note for this clone: The sample carries other DNA sequences with the same CDR3. The gene calls are TRBV18 and TRBJ1-5; no definite D call. In germline, CDR1 is KGHSH, CDR2 LQKENI. CDR3 length equals 12 residues. Trimming took off 3 bases at V and 6 bases at J, with 6 bases between the two ends. The DNA for the CDR3 is TGTGCCAGCTCACCCCGAGGTCAGCCCCAGCATTTT. Protein product: CASSPRGQPQHF.

The CDR3 coding sequence is TGTGCCAGCAGAGCATATTCTTCTAACTATGGCTACACCTTC. Its protein is CASRAYSSNYGYTF. This sequence joins TRBV28 and TRBJ1-2; D remains unclear. Germline CDR1 is MDHEN and CDR2 is SYDVKM. The CDR3 length is 14 residues. Trimming took off 6 bases at V and 0 bases at J, with 11 bases between the two ends.